This TCR beta chain was captured by sequencing in a study of blood T cell repertoires in COVID-19. Study in general: Samples came from the United States, Italy and Spain, spanning acute and convalescent COVID-19. Sources were T cells, B-cell-depleted T cells, or PBMCs; the material itself was cDNA or gDNA.

Authors' processing steps: Estimation of nucleated cell counts relied on the amplification of reference gene primers. The repertoire was sequenced with immunoSEQ multiplex PCR; TCRdb's copy has only in-frame clones and lacks some. Clonal size and the V and J genes are those of that table, whereas D and trimming came from the DNA. The table records some 370,000 clones, 70% to 90% of them present only once. The CDR3 has 15 residues. Germline V CDR1 and CDR2: MDHEN, SYDVKM. The ends lost 6 bases at V and 1 base at J; junction bases unmatched: 6. This rearrangement joins TRBV28 to TRBJ2-7; 10 bases are shared with TRBD2. This TCR was recovered from a man aged 35-49 years with acute or convalescent COVID-19. Material for sequencing was peripheral blood. CDR3 nucleotide sequence: TGTGCCAGCAGAACGGGACTAGCGACTTCCTACGAGCAGTACTTC. This codes for CASRTGLATSYEQYF.